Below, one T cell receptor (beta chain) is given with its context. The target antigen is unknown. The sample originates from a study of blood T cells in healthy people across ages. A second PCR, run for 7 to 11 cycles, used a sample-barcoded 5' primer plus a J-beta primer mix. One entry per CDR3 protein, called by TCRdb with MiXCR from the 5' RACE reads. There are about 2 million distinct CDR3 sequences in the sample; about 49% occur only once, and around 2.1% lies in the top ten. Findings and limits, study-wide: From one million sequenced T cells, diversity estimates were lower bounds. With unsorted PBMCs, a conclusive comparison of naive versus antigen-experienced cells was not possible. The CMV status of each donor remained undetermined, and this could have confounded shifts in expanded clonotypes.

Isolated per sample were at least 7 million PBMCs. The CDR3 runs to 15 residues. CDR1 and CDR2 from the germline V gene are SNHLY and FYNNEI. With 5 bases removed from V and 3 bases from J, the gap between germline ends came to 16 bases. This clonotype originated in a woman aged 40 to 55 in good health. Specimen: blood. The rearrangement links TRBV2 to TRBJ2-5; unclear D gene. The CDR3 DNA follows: TGTGCCAGCAGTCCGCGAATCGACGGTGAAGAGACCCAGTACTTC. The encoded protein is CASSPRIDGEETQYF.